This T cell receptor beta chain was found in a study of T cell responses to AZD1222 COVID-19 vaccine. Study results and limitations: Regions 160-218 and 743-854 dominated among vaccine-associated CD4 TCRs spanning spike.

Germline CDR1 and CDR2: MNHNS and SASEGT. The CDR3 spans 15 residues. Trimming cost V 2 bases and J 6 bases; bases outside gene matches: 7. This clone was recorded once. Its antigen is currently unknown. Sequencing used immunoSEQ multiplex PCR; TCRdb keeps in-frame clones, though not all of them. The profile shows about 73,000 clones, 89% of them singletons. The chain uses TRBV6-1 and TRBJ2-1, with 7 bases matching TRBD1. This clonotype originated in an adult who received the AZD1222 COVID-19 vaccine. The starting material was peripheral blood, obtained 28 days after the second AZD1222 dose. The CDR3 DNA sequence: TGTGCCAGCAGTGAAATGGACAGGAGGCCCAATGAGCAGTTCTTC. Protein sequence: CASSEMDRRPNEQFF.